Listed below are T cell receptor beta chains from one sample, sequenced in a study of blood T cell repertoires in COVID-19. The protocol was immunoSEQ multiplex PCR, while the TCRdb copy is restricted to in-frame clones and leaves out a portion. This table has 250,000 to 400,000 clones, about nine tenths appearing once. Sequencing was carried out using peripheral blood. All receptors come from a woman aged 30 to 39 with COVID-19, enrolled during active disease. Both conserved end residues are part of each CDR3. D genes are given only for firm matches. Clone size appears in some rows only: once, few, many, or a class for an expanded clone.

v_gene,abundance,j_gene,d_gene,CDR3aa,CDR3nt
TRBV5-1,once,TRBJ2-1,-,CASSLGHTSYNEQFF,TGCGCCAGCAGCCTAGGACATACCTCCTACAATGAGCAGTTCTTC
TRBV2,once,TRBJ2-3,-,CASITGTSTDTQYF,TGTGCCAGCATCACCGGGACTAGCACAGATACGCAGTATTTT
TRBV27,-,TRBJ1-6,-,CASSLSTGHINSPLHF,TGTGCCAGCAGTTTATCTACGGGACACATCAATTCACCCCTCCACTTT
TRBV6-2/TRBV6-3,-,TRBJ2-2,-,CASSLLGEGAGELFF,TGTGCCAGCAGCCTACTCGGGGAGGGGGCCGGGGAGCTGTTTTTT
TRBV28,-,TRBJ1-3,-,CASVTRSGNTIYF,TGTGCCAGTGTCACGAGATCTGGAAACACCATATATTTT
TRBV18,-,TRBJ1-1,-,CASSPGFWDTGNTEAFF,TGTGCCAGCTCACCAGGCTTTTGGGACACGGGAAACACTGAAGCTTTCTTT
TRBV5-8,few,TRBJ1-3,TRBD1,CASSLGTGTGNTIYF,TGTGCCAGCAGCTTGGGGACAGGGACTGGAAACACCATATATTTT
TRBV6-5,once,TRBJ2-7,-,CASSPSRAHSYEQYF,TGTGCCAGCAGCCCCTCGAGGGCGCACTCCTACGAGCAGTACTTC
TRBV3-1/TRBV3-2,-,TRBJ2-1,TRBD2,CASGLAGGIGEQFF,TGTGCCAGCGGACTAGCGGGAGGGATAGGTGAGCAGTTCTTC
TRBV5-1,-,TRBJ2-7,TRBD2,CASSLAGVAYEQYF,TGCGCCAGCAGCCTGGCGGGAGTTGCGTACGAGCAGTACTTC
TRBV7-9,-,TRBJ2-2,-,CASSLRGSAGSNTGELFF,TGTGCCAGCAGCTTAAGAGGTTCTGCGGGTTCGAACACCGGGGAGCTGTTTTTT
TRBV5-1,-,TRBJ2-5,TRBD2,CASSFAGVLETQYF,TGCGCCAGCAGCTTTGCGGGAGTCCTGGAGACCCAGTACTTC